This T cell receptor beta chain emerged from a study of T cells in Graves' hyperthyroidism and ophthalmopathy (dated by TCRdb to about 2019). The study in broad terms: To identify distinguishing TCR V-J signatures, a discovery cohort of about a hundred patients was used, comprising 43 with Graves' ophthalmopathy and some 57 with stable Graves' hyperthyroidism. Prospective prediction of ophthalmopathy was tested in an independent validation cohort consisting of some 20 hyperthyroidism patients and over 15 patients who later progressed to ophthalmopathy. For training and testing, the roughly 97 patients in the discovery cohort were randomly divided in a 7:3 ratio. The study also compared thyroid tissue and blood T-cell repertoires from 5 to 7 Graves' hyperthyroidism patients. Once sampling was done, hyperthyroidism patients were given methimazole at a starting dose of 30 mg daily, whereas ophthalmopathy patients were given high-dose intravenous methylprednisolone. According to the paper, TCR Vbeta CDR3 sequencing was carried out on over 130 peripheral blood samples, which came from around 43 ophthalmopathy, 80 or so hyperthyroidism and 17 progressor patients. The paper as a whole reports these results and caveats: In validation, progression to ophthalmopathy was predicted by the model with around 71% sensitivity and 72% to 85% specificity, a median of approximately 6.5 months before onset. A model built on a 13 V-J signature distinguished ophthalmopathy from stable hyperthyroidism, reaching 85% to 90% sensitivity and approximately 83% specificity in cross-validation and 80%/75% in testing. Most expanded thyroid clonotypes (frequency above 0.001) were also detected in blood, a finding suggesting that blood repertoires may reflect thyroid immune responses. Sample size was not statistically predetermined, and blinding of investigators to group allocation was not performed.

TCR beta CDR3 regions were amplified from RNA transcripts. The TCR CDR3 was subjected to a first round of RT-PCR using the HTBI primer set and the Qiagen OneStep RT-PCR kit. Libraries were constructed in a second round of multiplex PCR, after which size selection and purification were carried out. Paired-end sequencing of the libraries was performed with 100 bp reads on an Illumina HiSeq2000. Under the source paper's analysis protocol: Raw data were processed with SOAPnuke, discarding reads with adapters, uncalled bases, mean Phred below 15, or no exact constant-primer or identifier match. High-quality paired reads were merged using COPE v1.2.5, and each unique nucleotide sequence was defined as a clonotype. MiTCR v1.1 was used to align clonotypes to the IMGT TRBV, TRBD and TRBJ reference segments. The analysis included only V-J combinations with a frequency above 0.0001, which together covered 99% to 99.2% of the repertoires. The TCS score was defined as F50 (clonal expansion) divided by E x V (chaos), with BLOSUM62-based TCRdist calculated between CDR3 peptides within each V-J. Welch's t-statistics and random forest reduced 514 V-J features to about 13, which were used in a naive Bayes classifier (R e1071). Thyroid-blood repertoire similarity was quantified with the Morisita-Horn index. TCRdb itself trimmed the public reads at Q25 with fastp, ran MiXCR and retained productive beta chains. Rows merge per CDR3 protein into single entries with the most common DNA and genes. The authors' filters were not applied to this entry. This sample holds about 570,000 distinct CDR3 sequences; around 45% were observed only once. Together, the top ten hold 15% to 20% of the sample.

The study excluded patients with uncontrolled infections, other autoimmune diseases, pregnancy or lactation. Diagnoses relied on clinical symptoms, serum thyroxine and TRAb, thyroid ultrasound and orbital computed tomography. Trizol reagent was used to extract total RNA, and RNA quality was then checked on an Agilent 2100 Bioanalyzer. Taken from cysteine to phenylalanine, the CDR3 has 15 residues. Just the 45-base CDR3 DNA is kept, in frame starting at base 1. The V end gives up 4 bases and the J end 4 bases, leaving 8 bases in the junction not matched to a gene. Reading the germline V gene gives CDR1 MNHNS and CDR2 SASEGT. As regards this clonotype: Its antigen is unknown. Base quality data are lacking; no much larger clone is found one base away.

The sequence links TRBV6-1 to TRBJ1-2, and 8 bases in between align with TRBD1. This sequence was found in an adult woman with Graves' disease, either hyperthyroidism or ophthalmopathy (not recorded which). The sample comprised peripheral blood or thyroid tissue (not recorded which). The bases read TGTGCCAGCAGTGGCCCGTTGACAGGGGCCTATGGCTACACCTTC. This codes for CASSGPLTGAYGYTF.